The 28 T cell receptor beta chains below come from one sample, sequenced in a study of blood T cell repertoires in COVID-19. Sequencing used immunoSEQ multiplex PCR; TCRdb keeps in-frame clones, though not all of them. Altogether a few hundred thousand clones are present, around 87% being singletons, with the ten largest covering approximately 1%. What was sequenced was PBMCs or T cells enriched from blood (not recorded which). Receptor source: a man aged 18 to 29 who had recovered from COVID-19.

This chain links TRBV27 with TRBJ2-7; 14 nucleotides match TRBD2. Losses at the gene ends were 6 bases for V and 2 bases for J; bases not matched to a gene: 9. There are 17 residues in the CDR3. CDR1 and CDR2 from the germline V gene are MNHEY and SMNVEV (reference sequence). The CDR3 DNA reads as TGTGCCAGCAGCCTAGGGACTAGCGGGAGCAAACCCTACGAGCAGTACTTC. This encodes CASSLGTSGSKPYEQYF.

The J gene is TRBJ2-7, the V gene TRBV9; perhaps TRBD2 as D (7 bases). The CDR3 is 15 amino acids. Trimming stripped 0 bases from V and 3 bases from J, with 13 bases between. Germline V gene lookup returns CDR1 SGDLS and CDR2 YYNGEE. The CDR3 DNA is TGTGCCAGCAGCGTAGATTCGGGGGGCCACTACGAGCAGTACTTC. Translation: CASSVDSGGHYEQYF.

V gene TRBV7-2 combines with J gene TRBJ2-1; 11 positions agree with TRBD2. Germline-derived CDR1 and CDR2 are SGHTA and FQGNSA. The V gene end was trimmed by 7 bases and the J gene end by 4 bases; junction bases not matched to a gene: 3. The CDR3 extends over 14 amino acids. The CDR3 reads CASTRTSGYNEQFF. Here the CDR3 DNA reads TGTGCCAGCACAAGGACTAGCGGGTACAATGAGCAGTTCTTC.

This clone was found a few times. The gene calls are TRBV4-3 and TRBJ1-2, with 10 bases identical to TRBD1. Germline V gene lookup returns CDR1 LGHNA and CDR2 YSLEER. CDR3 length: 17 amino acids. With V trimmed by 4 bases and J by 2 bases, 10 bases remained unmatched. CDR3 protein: CASSPRDRGVFNYGYTF. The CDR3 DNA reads TGCGCCAGCAGCCCCCGGGACAGGGGAGTGTTCAACTATGGCTACACCTTC.

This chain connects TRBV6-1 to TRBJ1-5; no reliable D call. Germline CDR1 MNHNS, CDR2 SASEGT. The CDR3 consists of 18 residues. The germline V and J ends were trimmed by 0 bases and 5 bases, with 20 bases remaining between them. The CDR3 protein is CASSEAVALAVRDQPQHF. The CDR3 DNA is TGTGCCAGCAGTGAAGCGGTTGCTTTGGCCGTGCGGGATCAGCCCCAGCATTTT.

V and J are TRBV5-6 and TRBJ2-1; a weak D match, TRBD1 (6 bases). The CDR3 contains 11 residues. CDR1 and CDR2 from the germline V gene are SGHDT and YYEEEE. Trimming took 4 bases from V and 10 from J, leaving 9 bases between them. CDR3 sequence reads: CASSQGSEQFF. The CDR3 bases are TGTGCCAGCAGCCAGGGGTCGGAGCAGTTCTTC.

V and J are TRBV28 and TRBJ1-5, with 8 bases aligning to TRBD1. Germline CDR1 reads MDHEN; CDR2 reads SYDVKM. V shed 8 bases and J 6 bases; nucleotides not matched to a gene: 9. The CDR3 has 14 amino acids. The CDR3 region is CASRLGQGGQPQHF. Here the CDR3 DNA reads TGTGCCAGCCGGCTTGGACAGGGAGGTCAGCCCCAGCATTTT. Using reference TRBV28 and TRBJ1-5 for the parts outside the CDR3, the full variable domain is DVKVTQSSRYLVKRTGEKVFLECVQDMDHENMFWYRQDPGLGLRLIYFSYDVKMKEKGDIPEGYSVSREKKERFSLILESASTNQTSMYLCASRLGQGGQPQHFGDGTRLSIL.

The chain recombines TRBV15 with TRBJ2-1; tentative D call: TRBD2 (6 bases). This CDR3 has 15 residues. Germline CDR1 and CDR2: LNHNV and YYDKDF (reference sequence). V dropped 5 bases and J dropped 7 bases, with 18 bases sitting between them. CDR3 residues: CATSLPVGGSNEQFF. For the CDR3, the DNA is TGTGCCACCAGCCTCCCCGTGGGGGGTTCGAATGAGCAGTTCTTC.

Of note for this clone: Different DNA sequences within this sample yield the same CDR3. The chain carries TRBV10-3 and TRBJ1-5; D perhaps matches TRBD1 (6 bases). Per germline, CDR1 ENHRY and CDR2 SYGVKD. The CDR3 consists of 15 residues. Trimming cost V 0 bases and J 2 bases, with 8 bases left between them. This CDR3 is CAISESGAGNQPQHF. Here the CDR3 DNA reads TGTGCCATCAGTGAGTCGGGGGCGGGCAATCAGCCCCAGCATTTT.

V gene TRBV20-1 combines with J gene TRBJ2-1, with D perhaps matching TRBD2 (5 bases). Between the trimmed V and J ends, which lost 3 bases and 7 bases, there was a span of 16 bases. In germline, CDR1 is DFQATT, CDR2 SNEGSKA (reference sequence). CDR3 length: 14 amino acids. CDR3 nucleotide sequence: TGCAGTGCTAGTATGCGGATTACGGGGAATGAGCAGTTCTTC. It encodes CSASMRITGNEQFF.

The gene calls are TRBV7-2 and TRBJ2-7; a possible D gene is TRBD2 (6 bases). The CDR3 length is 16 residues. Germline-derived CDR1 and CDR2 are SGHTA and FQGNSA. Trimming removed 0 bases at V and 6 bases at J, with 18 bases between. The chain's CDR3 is CASSLAGGPRPLEQYF. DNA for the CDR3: TGTGCCAGCAGCTTAGCGGGGGGACCGCGCCCCCTCGAGCAGTACTTC.

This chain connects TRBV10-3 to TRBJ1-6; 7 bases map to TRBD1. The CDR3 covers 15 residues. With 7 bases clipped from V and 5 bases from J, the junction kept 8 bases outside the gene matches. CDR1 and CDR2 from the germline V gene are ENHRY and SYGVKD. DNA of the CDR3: TGTGCCATCACCAGCCGGGACAGAAATAATTCACCCCTCCACTTT. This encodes CAITSRDRNNSPLHF.

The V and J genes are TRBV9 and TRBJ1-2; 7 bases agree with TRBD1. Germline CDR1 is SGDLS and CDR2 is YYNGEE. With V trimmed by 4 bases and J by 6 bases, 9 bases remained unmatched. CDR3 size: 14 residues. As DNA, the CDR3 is TGTGCCAGCAGCAATGACAGGGATCGAAATGGCTACACCTTC. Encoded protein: CASSNDRDRNGYTF.

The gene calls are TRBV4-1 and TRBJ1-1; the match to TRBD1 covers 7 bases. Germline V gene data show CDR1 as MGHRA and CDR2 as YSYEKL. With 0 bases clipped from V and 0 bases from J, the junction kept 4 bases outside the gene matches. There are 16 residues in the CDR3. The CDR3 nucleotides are TGCGCCAGCAGCCAAGAATCGGGACAGATGAACACTGAAGCTTTCTTT. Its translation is CASSQESGQMNTEAFF.

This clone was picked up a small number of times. CDR3: CASSVGDRSSQPQHF. CDR3 DNA sequence: TGTGCCAGCAGCGTAGGCGACAGGAGTTCTCAGCCCCAGCATTTT. The chain couples TRBV9 to TRBJ1-5; D is possibly TRBD1 (6 bases). CDR3 length: 15 residues. The ends were cut back, 0 bases at V and 6 bases at J, with 13 bases in the middle. Germline CDR1 reads SGDLS; CDR2 reads YYNGEE.

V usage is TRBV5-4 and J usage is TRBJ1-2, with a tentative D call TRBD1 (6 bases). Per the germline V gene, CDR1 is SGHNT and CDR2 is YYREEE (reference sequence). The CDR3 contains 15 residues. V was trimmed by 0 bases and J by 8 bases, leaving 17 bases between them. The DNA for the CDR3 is TGTGCCAGCAGCTTGGTTCAGGGAATGCAGGGGGGCTACACCTTC. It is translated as CASSLVQGMQGGYTF.

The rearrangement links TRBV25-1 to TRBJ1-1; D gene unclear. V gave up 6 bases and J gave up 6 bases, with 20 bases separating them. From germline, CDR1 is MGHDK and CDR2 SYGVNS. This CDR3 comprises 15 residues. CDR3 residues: CASSPPRPSSPEAFF. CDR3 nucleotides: TGTGCCAGCAGCCCCCCCAGGCCGTCGAGCCCTGAAGCTTTCTTT.

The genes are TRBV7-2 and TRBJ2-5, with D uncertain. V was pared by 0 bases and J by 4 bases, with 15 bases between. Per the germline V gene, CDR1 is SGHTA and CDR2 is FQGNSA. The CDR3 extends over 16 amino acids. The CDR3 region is CASSLAPGGSSETQYF. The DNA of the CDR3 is TGTGCCAGCAGCTTAGCCCCGGGTGGGTCCTCAGAGACCCAGTACTTC. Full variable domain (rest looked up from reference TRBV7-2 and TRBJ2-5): GAGVSQSPSNKVTEKGKDVELRCDPISGHTALYWYRQSLGQGLEFLIYFQGNSAPDKSGLPSDRFSAERTGGSVSTLTIQRTQQEDSAVYLCASSLAPGGSSETQYFGPGTRLLVL.

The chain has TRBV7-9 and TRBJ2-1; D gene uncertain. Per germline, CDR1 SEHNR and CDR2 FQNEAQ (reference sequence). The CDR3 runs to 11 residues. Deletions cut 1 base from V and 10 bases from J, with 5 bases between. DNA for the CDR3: TGTGCCAGCAGCTTAGGTAAAGAGCAGTTCTTC. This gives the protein CASSLGKEQFF.

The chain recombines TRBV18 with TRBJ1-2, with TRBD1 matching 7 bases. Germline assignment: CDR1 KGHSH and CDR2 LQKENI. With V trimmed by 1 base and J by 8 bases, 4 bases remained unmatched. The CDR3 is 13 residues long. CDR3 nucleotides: TGTGCCAGCTCACCACAGGGGGCAGAGGGCTACACCTTC. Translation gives CASSPQGAEGYTF. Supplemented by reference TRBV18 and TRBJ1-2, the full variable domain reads NAGVMQNPRHLVRRRGQEARLRCSPMKGHSHVYWYRQLPEEGLKFMVYLQKENIIDESGMPKERFSAEFPKEGPSILRIQQVVRGDSAAYFCASSPQGAEGYTFGSGTRLTVV.

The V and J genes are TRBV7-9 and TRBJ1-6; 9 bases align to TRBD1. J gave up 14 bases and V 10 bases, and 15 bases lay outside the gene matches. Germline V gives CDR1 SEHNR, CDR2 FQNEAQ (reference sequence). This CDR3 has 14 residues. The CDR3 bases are TGTGCCACACAAAGGGGACAGGGACTAGAAGCCCTCCACTTT. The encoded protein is CATQRGQGLEALHF.

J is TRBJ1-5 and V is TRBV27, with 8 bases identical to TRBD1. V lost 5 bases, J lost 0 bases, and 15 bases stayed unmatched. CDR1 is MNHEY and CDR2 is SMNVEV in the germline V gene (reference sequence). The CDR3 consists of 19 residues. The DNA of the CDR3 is TGTGCCAGCAGTCCGAAACTCCGGGACAGGATCTATAGCAATCAGCCCCAGCATTTT. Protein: CASSPKLRDRIYSNQPQHF.

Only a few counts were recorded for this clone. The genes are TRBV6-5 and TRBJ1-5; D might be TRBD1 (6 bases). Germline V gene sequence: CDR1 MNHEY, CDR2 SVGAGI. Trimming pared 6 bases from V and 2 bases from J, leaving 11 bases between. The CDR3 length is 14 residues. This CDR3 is CASRRTEGNQPQHF. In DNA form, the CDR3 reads TGTGCCAGCAGGAGGACAGAAGGCAATCAGCCCCAGCATTTT.

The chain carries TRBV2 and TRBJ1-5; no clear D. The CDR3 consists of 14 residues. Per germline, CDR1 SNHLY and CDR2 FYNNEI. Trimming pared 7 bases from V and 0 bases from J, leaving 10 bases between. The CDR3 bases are TGTGCCAGCACTTTAGAATATAGCAATCAGCCCCAGCATTTT. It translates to CASTLEYSNQPQHF.

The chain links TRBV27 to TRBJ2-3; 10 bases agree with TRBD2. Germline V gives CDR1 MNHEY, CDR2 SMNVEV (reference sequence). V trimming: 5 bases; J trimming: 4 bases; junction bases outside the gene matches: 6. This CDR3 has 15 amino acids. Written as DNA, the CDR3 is TGTGCCAGCAGTCGGACTAGCGGACAGTCAGATACGCAGTATTTT. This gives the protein CASSRTSGQSDTQYF.

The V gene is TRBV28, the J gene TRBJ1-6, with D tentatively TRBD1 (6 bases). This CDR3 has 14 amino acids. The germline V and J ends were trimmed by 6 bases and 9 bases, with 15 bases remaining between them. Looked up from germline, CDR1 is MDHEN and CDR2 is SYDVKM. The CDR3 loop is CASSSGGASSPLHF. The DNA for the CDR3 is TGTGCCAGCAGCTCCGGGGGGGCGTCTTCACCCCTCCACTTT.

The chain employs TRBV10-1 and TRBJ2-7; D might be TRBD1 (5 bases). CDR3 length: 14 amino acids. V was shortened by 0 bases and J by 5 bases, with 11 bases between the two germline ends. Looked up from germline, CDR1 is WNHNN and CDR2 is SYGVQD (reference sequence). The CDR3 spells CASSESAGQDEQYF. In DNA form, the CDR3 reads TGCGCCAGCAGTGAGTCCGCAGGGCAGGACGAGCAGTACTTC.

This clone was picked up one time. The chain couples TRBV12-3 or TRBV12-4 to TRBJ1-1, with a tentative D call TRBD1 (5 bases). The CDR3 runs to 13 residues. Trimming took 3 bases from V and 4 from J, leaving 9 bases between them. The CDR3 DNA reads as TGTGCCAGCAGTTTTAGCCAGGGCACTGAAGCTTTCTTT. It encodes CASSFSQGTEAFF.